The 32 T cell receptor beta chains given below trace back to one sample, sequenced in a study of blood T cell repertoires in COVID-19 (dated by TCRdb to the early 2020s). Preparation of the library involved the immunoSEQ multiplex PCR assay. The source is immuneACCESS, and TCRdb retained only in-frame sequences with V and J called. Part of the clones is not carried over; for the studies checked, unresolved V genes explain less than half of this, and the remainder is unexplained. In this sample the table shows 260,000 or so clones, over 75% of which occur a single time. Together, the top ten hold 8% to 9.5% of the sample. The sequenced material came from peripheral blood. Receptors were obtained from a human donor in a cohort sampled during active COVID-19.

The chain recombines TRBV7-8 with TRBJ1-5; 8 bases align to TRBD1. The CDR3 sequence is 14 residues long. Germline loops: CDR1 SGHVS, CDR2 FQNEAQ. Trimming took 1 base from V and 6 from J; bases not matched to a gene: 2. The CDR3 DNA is TGTGCCAGCAGCTTAGAGACAGGGGTTCAGCCCCAGCATTTT. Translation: CASSLETGVQPQHF.

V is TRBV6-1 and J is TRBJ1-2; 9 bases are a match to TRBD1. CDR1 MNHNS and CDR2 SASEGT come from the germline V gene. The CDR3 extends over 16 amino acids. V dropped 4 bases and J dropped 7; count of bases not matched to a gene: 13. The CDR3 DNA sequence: TGTGCCAGCAGTGTTGTAATAGGGACAGGGATTTCTGGCTACACCTTC. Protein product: CASSVVIGTGISGYTF.

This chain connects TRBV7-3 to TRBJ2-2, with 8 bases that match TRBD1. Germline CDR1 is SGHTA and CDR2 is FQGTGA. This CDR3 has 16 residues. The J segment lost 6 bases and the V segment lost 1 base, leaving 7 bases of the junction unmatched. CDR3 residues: CASSLITAGGPGELFF. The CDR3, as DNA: TGTGCCAGCAGCTTAATCACGGCAGGGGGCCCCGGGGAGCTGTTTTTT.

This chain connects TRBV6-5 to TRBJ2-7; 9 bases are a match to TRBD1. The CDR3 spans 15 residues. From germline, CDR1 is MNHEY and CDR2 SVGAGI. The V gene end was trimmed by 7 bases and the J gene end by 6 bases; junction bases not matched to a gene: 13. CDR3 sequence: CASNSLPGQGSEQYF. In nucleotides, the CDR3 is TGTGCCAGCAACTCCCTACCGGGACAGGGTTCCGAGCAGTACTTC.

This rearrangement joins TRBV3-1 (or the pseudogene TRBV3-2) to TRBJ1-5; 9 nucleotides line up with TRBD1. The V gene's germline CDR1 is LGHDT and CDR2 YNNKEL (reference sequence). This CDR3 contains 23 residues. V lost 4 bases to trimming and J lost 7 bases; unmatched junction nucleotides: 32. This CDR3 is CASSRKGTGGAEFGQPFGQPQHF. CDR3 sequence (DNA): TGTGCCAGCAGCCGAAAGGGAACAGGGGGCGCCGAATTCGGGCAACCATTTGGGCAGCCCCAGCATTTT.

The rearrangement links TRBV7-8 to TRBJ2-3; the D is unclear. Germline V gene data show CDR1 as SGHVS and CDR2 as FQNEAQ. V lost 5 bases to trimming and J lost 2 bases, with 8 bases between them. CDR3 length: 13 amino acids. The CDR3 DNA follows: TGTGCCAGCAGCGTCGGTTTCACAGATACGCAGTATTTT. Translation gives CASSVGFTDTQYF.

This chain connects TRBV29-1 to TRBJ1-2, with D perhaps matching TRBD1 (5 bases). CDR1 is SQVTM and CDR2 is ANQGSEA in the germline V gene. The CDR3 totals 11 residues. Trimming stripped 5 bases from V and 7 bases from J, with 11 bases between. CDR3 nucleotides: TGCAGCGTTAGCGGGGGAACTGGCTACACCTTC. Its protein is CSVSGGTGYTF.

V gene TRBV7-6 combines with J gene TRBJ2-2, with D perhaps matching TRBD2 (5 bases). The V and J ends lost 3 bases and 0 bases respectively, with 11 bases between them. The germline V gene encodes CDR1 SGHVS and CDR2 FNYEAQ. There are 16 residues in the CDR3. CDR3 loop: CASSLVGAPNTGELFF. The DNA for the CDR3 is TGTGCCAGCAGCTTGGTGGGAGCCCCGAACACCGGGGAGCTGTTTTTT.

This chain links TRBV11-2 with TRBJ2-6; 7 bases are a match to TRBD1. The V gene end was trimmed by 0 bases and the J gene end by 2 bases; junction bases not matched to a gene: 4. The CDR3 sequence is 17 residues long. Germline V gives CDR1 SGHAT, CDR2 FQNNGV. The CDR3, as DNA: TGTGCCAGCAGCTTAGAGCGAGGGGGCGCTGGGGCCAACGTCCTGACTTTC. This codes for CASSLERGGAGANVLTF.

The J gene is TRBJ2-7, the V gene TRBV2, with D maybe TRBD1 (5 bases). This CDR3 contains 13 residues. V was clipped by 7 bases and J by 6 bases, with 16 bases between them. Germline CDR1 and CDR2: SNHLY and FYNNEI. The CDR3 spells CASISDTGFEQYF. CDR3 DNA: TGTGCCAGCATTTCGGACACTGGTTTCGAGCAGTACTTC.

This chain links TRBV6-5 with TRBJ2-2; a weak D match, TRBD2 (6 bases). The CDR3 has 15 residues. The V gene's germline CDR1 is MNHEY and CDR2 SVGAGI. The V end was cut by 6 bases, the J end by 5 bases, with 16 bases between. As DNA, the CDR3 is TGTGCCAGCAGACCGGTGACTAGTCGTACCGGGGAGCTGTTTTTT. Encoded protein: CASRPVTSRTGELFF.

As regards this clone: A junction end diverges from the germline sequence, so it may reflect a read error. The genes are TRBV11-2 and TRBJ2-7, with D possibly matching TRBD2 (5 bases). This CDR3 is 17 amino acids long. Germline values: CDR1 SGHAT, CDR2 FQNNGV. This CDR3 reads CASSLELRGLSSYEQYF. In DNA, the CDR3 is TGTGCCAGCAGCCTAGAGCTTAGAGGGTTGAGCTCCTACGAGCAGTACTTC. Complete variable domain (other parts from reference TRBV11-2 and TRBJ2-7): EAGVAQSPRYKIIEKRQSVAFWCNPISGHATLYWYQQILGQGPKLLIQFQNNGVVDDSQLPKDRFSAERLKGVDSTLKIQPAKLEDSAVYLCASSLELRGLSSYEQYFGPGTRLTVT.

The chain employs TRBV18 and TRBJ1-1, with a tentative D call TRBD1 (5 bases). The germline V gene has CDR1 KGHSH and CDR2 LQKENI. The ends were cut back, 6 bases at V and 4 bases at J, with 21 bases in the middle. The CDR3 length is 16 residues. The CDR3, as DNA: TGTGCCAGCTCCCCGGTTGTTGGCGGGGGAATCACTGAAGCTTTCTTT. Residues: CASSPVVGGGITEAFF.

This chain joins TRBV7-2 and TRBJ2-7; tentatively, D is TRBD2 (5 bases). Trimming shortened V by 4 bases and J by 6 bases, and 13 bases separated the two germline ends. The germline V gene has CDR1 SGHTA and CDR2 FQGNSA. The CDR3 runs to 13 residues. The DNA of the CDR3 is TGTGCCAGCAGCTCACGGGATTGGGGCGAGCAGTACTTC. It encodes CASSSRDWGEQYF.

The CDR3 here is CASSHKTEMGGYTF. The DNA of the CDR3 is TGCGCCAGCAGCCATAAAACAGAAATGGGTGGCTACACCTTC. This chain joins TRBV4-1 and TRBJ1-2; the D is unclear. CDR3 length: 14 amino acids. V gave up 3 bases and J gave up 7 bases, with 15 bases separating them. Germline CDR1 and CDR2: MGHRA and YSYEKL.

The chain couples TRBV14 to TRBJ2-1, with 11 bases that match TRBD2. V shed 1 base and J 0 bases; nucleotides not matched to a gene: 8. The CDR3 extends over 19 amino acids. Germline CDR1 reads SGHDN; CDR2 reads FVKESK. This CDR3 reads CASSQGLAGGFSSYNEQFF. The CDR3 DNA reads TGTGCCAGCAGCCAAGGTCTAGCGGGAGGATTTAGCTCCTACAATGAGCAGTTCTTC. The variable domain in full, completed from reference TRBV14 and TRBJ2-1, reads EAGVTQFPSHSVIEKGQTVTLRCDPISGHDNLYWYRRVMGKEIKFLLHFVKESKQDESGMPNNRFLAERTGGTYSTLKVQPAELEDSGVYFCASSQGLAGGFSSYNEQFFGPGTRLTVL.

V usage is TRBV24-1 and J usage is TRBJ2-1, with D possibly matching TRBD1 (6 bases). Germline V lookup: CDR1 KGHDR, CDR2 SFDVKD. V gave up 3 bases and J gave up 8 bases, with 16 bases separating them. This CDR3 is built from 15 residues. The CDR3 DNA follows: TGTGCCACCAGTGATGGACAGCCCGGACGGGATGAGCAGTTCTTC. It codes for CATSDGQPGRDEQFF.

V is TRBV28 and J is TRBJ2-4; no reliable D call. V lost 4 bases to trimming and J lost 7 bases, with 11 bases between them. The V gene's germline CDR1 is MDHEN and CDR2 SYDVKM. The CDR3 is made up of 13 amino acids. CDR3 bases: TGTGCCAGCAGTTCGGGTTTGCGGAACATTCAGTACTTC. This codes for CASSSGLRNIQYF. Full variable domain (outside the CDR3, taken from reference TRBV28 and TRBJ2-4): DVKVTQSSRYLVKRTGEKVFLECVQDMDHENMFWYRQDPGLGLRLIYFSYDVKMKEKGDIPEGYSVSREKKERFSLILESASTNQTSMYLCASSSGLRNIQYFGAGTRLSVL.

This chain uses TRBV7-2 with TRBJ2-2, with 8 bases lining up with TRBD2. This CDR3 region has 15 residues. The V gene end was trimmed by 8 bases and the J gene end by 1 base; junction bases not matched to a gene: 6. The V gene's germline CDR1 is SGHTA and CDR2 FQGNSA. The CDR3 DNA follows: TGTGCCAGCCTAGTAAGCGGGGGGAACACCGGGGAGCTGTTTTTT. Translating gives CASLVSGGNTGELFF.

The CDR3 protein is CASSESGVNYGYTF. For the CDR3, the DNA is TGTGCCAGCAGTGAATCGGGAGTTAACTATGGCTACACCTTC. The chain uses TRBV25-1 and TRBJ1-2; D is uncertain. V lost 1 base to trimming and J lost 1 base, with 7 bases between them. Germline V gene lookup returns CDR1 MGHDK and CDR2 SYGVNS. The CDR3 runs to 14 residues.

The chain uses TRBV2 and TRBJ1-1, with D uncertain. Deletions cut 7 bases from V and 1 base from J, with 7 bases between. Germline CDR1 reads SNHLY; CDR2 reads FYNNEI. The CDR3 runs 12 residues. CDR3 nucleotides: TGTGCCAGCAACACAGAGAACACTGAAGCTTTCTTT. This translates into CASNTENTEAFF.

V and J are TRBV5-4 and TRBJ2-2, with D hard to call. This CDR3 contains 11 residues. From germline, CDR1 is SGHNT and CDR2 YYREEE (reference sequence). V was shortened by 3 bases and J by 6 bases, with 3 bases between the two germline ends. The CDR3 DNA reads TGTGCCAGCAGCTCAGCCGGGGAGCTGTTTTTT. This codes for CASSSAGELFF.

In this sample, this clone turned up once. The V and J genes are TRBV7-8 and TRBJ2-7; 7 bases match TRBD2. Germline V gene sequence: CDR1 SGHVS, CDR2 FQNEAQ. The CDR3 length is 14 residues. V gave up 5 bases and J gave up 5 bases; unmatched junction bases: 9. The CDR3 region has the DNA TGTGCCAGCAGCCTACCAGTGGGGGGGGACGAGCAGTACTTC. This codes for CASSLPVGGDEQYF.

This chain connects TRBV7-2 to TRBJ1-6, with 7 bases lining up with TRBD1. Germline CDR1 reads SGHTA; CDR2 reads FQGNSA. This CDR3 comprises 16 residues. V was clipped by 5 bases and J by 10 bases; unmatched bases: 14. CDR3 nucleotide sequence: TGTGCCAGCAGCCCCAGAGGACAGGCCGCGGGGTCACCCCTCCACTTT. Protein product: CASSPRGQAAGSPLHF.

The CDR3 protein is CASSPGQVNEKLFF. CDR3 in DNA: TGTGCCAGCTCACCAGGACAGGTTAATGAAAAACTGTTTTTT. The rearrangement links TRBV18 to TRBJ1-4, with 7 bases identical to TRBD1. The CDR3 contains 14 residues. The junction had 1 base not matched to a gene; V was cut back by 2 bases and J by 4 bases. CDR1 is KGHSH, CDR2 LQKENI, per germline.

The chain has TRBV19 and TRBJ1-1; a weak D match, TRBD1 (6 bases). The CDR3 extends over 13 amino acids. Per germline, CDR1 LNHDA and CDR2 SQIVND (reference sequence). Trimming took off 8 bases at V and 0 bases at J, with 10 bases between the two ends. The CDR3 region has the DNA TGTGCCAGTCAGGACAGATTGAACACTGAAGCTTTCTTT. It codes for CASQDRLNTEAFF.

The CDR3 loop is CASSLWGENIQYF. CDR3 bases: TGTGCCAGCAGTTTATGGGGCGAAAACATTCAGTACTTC. The chain carries TRBV28 and TRBJ2-4; D unresolved. The CDR3 sequence is 13 residues long. The germline V and J ends were trimmed by 0 bases and 5 bases, with 5 bases remaining between them. Germline V gene data show CDR1 as MDHEN and CDR2 as SYDVKM.

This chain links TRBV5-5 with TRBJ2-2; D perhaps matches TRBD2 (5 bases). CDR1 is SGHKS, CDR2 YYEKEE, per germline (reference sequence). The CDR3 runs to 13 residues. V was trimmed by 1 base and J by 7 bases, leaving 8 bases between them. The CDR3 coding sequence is TGTGCCAGCAGCTTGAAACGGGGCGGGGAGCTGTTTTTT. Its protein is CASSLKRGGELFF. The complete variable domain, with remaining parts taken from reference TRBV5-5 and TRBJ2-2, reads DAGVTQSPTHLIKTRGQQVTLRCSPISGHKSVSWYQQVLGQGPQFIFQYYEKEERGRGNFPDRFSARQFPNYSSELNVNALLLGDSALYLCASSLKRGGELFFGEGSRLTVL.

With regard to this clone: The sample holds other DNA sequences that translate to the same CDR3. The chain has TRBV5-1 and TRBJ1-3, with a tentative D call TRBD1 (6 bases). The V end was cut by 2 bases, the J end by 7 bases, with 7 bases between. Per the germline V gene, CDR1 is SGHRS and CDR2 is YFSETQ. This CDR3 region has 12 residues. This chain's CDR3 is CASSFTGNTIYF. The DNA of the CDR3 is TGCGCCAGCAGCTTTACAGGGAACACCATATATTTT.

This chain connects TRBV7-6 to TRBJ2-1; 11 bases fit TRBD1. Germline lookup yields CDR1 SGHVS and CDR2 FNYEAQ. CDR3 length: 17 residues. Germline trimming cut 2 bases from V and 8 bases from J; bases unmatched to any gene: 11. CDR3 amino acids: CASSLLLRGTGGHEQFF. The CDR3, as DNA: TGTGCCAGCAGCTTATTGTTGCGTGGGACAGGGGGACATGAGCAGTTCTTC. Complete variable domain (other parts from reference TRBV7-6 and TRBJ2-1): GAGVSQSPRYKVTKRGQDVALRCDPISGHVSLYWYRQALGQGPEFLTYFNYEAQQDKSGLPNDRFSAERPEGSISTLTIQRTEQRDSAMYRCASSLLLRGTGGHEQFFGPGTRLTVL.

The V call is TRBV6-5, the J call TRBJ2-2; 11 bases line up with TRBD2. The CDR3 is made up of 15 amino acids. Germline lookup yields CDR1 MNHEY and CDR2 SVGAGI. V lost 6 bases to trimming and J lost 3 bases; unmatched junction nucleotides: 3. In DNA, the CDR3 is TGTGCCAGCAGGCCGGGACTAGCGGACACCGGGGAGCTGTTTTTT. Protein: CASRPGLADTGELFF.

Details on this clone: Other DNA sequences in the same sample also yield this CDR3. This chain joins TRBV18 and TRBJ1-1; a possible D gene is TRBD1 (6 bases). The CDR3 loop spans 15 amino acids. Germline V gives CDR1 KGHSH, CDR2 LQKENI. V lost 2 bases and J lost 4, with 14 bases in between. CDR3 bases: TGTGCCAGCTCACCATCGGGACAAGGGAGCACTGAAGCTTTCTTT. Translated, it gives CASSPSGQGSTEAFF.